This entry lists 13 T cell receptor beta chains sequenced from one sample in a study of T cell responses to AZD1222 COVID-19 vaccine. The method was immunoSEQ multiplex PCR; TCRdb's version includes in-frame clones alone and lacks a portion of them. The sample contains some 120,000 clones, roughly 91% of which appear only once. The sequencing here drew on peripheral blood, taken on day 0 of AZD1222 vaccination. These receptor sequences come from an adult in good health.

V and J are TRBV27 and TRBJ2-1, with TRBD2 as a possible D gene (5 bases). The germline V gene has CDR1 MNHEY and CDR2 SMNVEV (reference sequence). The CDR3 contains 12 residues. V was pared by 6 bases and J by 7 bases, with 10 bases between. CDR3: CASSHGLNEQFF. CDR3 bases: TGTGCCAGCAGCCACGGACTGAATGAGCAGTTCTTC.

The chain uses TRBV12-5 and TRBJ1-2; a possible D gene is TRBD1 (5 bases). Germline CDR1 is LGHNT and CDR2 is FRNRAP. The CDR3 spans 14 residues. V dropped 2 bases and J dropped 6 bases, with 13 bases sitting between them. CDR3 amino acids: CASGLFPLGDGYTF. CDR3 DNA: TGTGCTAGTGGTTTGTTTCCTCTGGGGGATGGCTACACCTTC.

The V call is TRBV7-9, the J call TRBJ1-1; D remains ambiguous. Germline V gene sequence: CDR1 SEHNR, CDR2 FQNEAQ (reference sequence). CDR3 length equals 16 residues. V lost 1 base to trimming and J lost 1 base, with 13 bases between them. The CDR3 nucleotides read TGTGCCAGCAGCTTAGGGGGAGCAAGAGGGAACACTGAAGCTTTCTTT. Its translation is CASSLGGARGNTEAFF.

On this clone: A junction end diverges from the germline sequence, so it may reflect a read error. The CDR3 protein is CASSQGPGTTNF. As DNA, the CDR3 is TGTGCCAGCAGCCAAGGCCCCGGGACGACTAACTTC. The chain recombines TRBV7-9 with TRBJ2-7; D may be TRBD1 or TRBD2 (5 bases each). Germline CDR1 is SEHNR and CDR2 is FQNEAQ (reference sequence). The CDR3 totals 12 residues.

V usage is TRBV7-9 and J usage is TRBJ2-7, with D unresolved. Germline V CDR1 and CDR2: SEHNR, FQNEAQ (reference sequence). Trimming stripped 6 bases from V and 2 bases from J, with 11 bases between. This CDR3 region has 13 residues. Here the CDR3 reads CASRGQATYEQYF. The CDR3 DNA reads as TGTGCCAGCAGGGGCCAGGCAACCTACGAGCAGTACTTC.

The rearrangement uses TRBV5-6 and TRBJ1-2; the D is unclear. CDR3 length: 12 amino acids. The germline V gene has CDR1 SGHDT and CDR2 YYEEEE. V lost 0 bases and J 10 bases, leaving 10 bases between the germline ends. CDR3: CASSLAAGPYTF. CDR3 sequence (DNA): TGTGCCAGCAGCTTGGCCGCCGGGCCCTACACCTTC.

This clone has more than one count but fewer than ten. This rearrangement joins TRBV10-1 to TRBJ2-3; D might be TRBD1 (5 bases). This CDR3 region has 14 residues. V was pared by 3 bases and J by 2 bases, with 9 bases between. Germline lookup yields CDR1 WNHNN and CDR2 SYGVQD (reference sequence). CDR3 DNA sequence: TGCGCCAGCAGTGACAGGGTGGACACAGATACGCAGTATTTT. It is translated as CASSDRVDTDTQYF.

CDR3: CASSLVPSGGDEQFF. Written as DNA, the CDR3 is TGTGCCAGCAGCTTAGTCCCGTCAGGGGGTGATGAGCAGTTCTTC. The chain is built from TRBV7-2 and TRBJ2-1, with 7 bases lining up with TRBD1. Trimming at V came to 1 base and at J to 8 bases, leaving 8 bases not matched to a gene. Germline values: CDR1 SGHTA, CDR2 FQGNSA. The length of the CDR3 is 15 residues.

The chain employs TRBV6-5 and TRBJ1-5; tentatively, D is TRBD1 (6 bases). Germline loops: CDR1 MNHEY, CDR2 SVGAGI. V was shortened by 0 bases and J by 4 bases, with 13 bases between the two germline ends. The CDR3 has 16 residues. For the CDR3, the DNA is TGTGCCAGCAGTTACTCCCCGGGAGGGGGTAATCAGCCCCAGCATTTT. It is translated as CASSYSPGGGNQPQHF.

The chain recombines TRBV27 with TRBJ1-1; the D gene is possibly TRBD1 (6 bases). The germline CDR1 and CDR2 sequences are MNHEY and SMNVEV (reference sequence). CDR3 size: 13 residues. The ends were cut back, 5 bases at V and 12 bases at J, with 19 bases in the middle. Written as DNA, the CDR3 is TGTGCCAGCAGTAAAGACAGGATCGGCATCCCTTTCTTT. Amino acid sequence: CASSKDRIGIPFF.

This chain links TRBV7-9 with TRBJ1-4, with no clear D. V was shortened by 1 base and J by 4 bases, with 13 bases between the two germline ends. CDR1 SEHNR and CDR2 FQNEAQ come from the germline V gene (reference sequence). This CDR3 spans 16 amino acids. The CDR3 nucleotides read TGTGCCAGCAGCTTAGGGACGGGAGTCAGTAATGAAAAACTGTTTTTT. Protein sequence: CASSLGTGVSNEKLFF.

The chain combines TRBV18 with TRBJ2-7, with D possibly TRBD1 on 5 matching bases. CDR1 is KGHSH and CDR2 is LQKENI in the germline V gene. The CDR3 is 15 amino acids. Trimming removed 1 base at V and 0 bases at J, with 10 bases between. CDR3 in amino acids: CASSPQWGVSYEQYF. The CDR3 DNA reads as TGTGCCAGCTCACCACAGTGGGGCGTCTCCTACGAGCAGTACTTC.

The chain is built from TRBV29-1 and TRBJ1-5, with 7 bases identical to TRBD1. The CDR3 spans 15 residues. The J segment lost 2 bases and the V segment lost 6 bases, leaving 10 bases of the junction unmatched. The V gene's germline CDR1 is SQVTM and CDR2 ANQGSEA. The CDR3 nucleotides read TGCAGCGTGCTCCCTGCAGGGACAGGCAATCAGCCCCAGCATTTT. It yields the protein CSVLPAGTGNQPQHF.